Following are 23 T cell receptor beta chains from one sample sequenced in a study of vaccination and CD4 T cells after COVID-19. Antigens of these TCRs are unknown. Cultured CD4+ T cells had their DNA profiled by the Oncomine TCR Beta short-read assay. Each CDR3 protein gets one entry after TCRdb re-called the PCR reads with MiXCR. The sample lists about 12,000 distinct CDR3 sequences, less than 70% occurring once. Treatment noted: roughly 10-day PBMC culture with coronavirus spike peptide pools or control peptides (ViraFEST assay). The sample taken for sequencing was CD4+ T cells from blood, cultured in vitro. The receptors come from a human donor who had recovered from COVID-19.

This clonotype has just a few counts. The gene calls are TRBV27 and TRBJ1-2; D is unresolved. V gave up 2 bases and J gave up 4 bases, with 8 bases separating them. Germline V gives CDR1 MNHEY, CDR2 SMNVEV (reference sequence). CDR3 length: 13 residues. The CDR3 sequence is CASSLVRGYGYTF. CDR3 in DNA: TGTGCCAGCAGTTTAGTAAGAGGCTATGGCTACACCTTC.

V and J are TRBV2 and TRBJ1-3; D is possibly TRBD1 (5 bases). CDR3 size: 14 residues. Trimming took off 4 bases at V and 4 bases at J, with 11 bases between the two ends. The germline V gene encodes CDR1 SNHLY and CDR2 FYNNEI. Here the CDR3 DNA reads TGTGCCAGCAGTGTAAGCGGGGCCGGAAACACCATATATTTT. This encodes CASSVSGAGNTIYF.

The chain uses TRBV2 and TRBJ1-5; 9 nucleotides match TRBD1. The CDR3 runs 16 residues. With 8 bases clipped from V and 1 base from J, the junction kept 9 bases outside the gene matches. Germline CDR1 SNHLY, CDR2 FYNNEI. CDR3 residues: CASSGRTGVSNQPQHF. CDR3 DNA sequence: TGTGCCAGCTCAGGGCGGACAGGGGTAAGCAATCAGCCCCAGCATTTT.

The sample holds a few counts of this clonotype. This sequence joins TRBV7-6 and TRBJ2-7, with a possible D match to TRBD2 (5 bases). V gave up 5 bases and J gave up 6 bases, with 14 bases separating them. CDR3 length: 13 residues. Germline V gene sequence: CDR1 SGHVS, CDR2 FNYEAQ. CDR3 sequence reads: CASSPRGAFEQYF. DNA for the CDR3: TGTGCCAGCAGCCCACGGGGAGCGTTCGAGCAGTACTTC.

This clonotype ranks as medium-sized. The J gene is TRBJ1-5, the V gene TRBV20-1; D perhaps matches TRBD1 (6 bases). CDR1 is DFQATT and CDR2 is SNEGSKA in the germline V gene (reference sequence). With 7 bases removed from V and 1 base from J, the gap between germline ends came to 14 bases. The CDR3 contains 14 residues. The CDR3 loop is CSGLTGVSNQPQHF. The CDR3 bases are TGCAGTGGTTTGACAGGAGTCAGCAATCAGCCCCAGCATTTT.

The gene calls are TRBV6-1 and TRBJ1-2; the match to TRBD1 covers 7 bases. J lost 3 bases, V lost 6 bases, and 7 bases had no gene match. The CDR3 length is 14 residues. Per germline, CDR1 MNHNS and CDR2 SASEGT. DNA for the CDR3: TGTGCCAGCAGACCCCGACAGGGACACTATGGCTACACCTTC. Translation: CASRPRQGHYGYTF.

This chain links TRBV7-9 with TRBJ2-7; D remains unclear. This CDR3 has 11 residues. Germline lookup yields CDR1 SEHNR and CDR2 FQNEAQ (reference sequence). V was cut by 5 bases and J by 3 bases, with 5 bases left in between. The CDR3 nucleotides read TGTGCCAGCAGCACCAGCTACGAGCAGTACTTC. It specifies CASSTSYEQYF.

The chain links TRBV20-1 to TRBJ2-1, with 16 bases aligning to TRBD2. The CDR3 is 19 amino acids. Germline V gene lookup returns CDR1 DFQATT and CDR2 SNEGSKA (reference sequence). The V gene end was trimmed by 0 bases and the J gene end by 2 bases; junction bases not matched to a gene: 7. The CDR3 nucleotides read TGCAGTGCTAGAGATAGAGGGACTAGCGGGAGGGCCACCTACAATGAGCAGTTCTTC. This codes for CSARDRGTSGRATYNEQFF.

J is TRBJ1-1 and V is TRBV2, with D perhaps matching TRBD1 (6 bases). The germline V gene encodes CDR1 SNHLY and CDR2 FYNNEI. The CDR3 runs to 14 residues. V lost 7 bases, J lost 4 bases, and 16 bases lay in between. The DNA for the CDR3 is TGTGCCAGCAAGAGGGACATGTCTTCCACTGAAGCTTTCTTT. Residues: CASKRDMSSTEAFF.

This clonotype was detected only a few times. J is TRBJ1-2 and V is TRBV20-1, with 7 bases that match TRBD1. This CDR3 region has 15 residues. Losses at the gene ends were 4 bases for V and 5 bases for J; bases not matched to a gene: 13. The germline CDR1 and CDR2 sequences are DFQATT and SNEGSKA (reference sequence). CDR3 nucleotide sequence: TGCAGTGCTAATAGTATGACAGGGAAGACTTATGGCTACACCTTC. Its translation is CSANSMTGKTYGYTF.

This clonotype turned up a few times. One end of the junction is discordant with germline, which a read error may explain. The V gene is TRBV19, the J gene TRBJ2-7, with D maybe TRBD1 (5 bases). Germline CDR1 is LNHDA and CDR2 is SQIVND (reference sequence). This CDR3 comprises 14 residues. The CDR3 sequence is CVSSLGRVSYEQYF. As DNA, the CDR3 is TGTGTCAGTAGTCTGGGCAGGGTTTCCTACGAGCAGTACTTC.

This clonotype was recorded once. CDR3 residues: CASSQGRMETQYF. In DNA, the CDR3 is TGTGCCAGCAGTCAAGGCAGGATGGAGACCCAGTACTTC. This chain connects TRBV2 to TRBJ2-5; no clear D. From germline, CDR1 is SNHLY and CDR2 FYNNEI. The CDR3 covers 13 residues. The V gene lost 5 bases and the J gene lost 5 bases, with 12 bases spanning the gap.

This chain uses TRBV2 with TRBJ2-7, with D hard to call. This CDR3 contains 13 residues. Per germline, CDR1 SNHLY and CDR2 FYNNEI. The V end was cut by 3 bases, the J end by 9 bases, with 15 bases between. The CDR3: CASSDYGGSVQYF. CDR3 nucleotides: TGTGCCAGCAGTGACTACGGCGGTTCTGTGCAGTACTTC. Using reference TRBV2 and TRBJ2-7 for the parts outside the CDR3, the full variable domain is EPEVTQTPSHQVTQMGQEVILRCVPISNHLYFYWYRQILGQKVEFLVSFYNNEISEKSEIFDDQFSVERPDGSNFTLKIRSTKLEDSAMYFCASSDYGGSVQYFGPGTRLTVT.

This chain links TRBV20-1 with TRBJ2-7; TRBD1 aligns across 9 bases. CDR1 and CDR2 from the germline V gene are DFQATT and SNEGSKA (reference sequence). This CDR3 is 14 amino acids long. J lost 3 bases, V lost 4 bases, and 7 bases had no gene match. DNA for the CDR3: TGCAGTGCTATTCCGGGACAGGGCGTCTACGAGCAGTACTTC. Its translation is CSAIPGQGVYEQYF.

V gene TRBV9 combines with J gene TRBJ2-5; 7 bases match TRBD1. The CDR3 covers 16 residues. The germline V gene has CDR1 SGDLS and CDR2 YYNGEE. V lost 1 base and J lost 4; bases outside the gene matches: 10. CDR3 sequence: CASSVSKGAGTETQYF. The CDR3 bases are TGTGCCAGCAGCGTAAGCAAGGGGGCGGGCACAGAGACCCAGTACTTC.

The chain employs TRBV19 and TRBJ2-5; TRBD1 matches 10 bases. Germline trimming cut 6 bases from V and 5 bases from J; bases unmatched to any gene: 12. This CDR3 is 16 amino acids long. Germline CDR1 is LNHDA and CDR2 is SQIVND (reference sequence). CDR3 sequence: CASSNGDRGLGETQYF. For the CDR3, the DNA is TGTGCCAGTAGCAACGGGGACAGGGGTTTAGGGGAGACCCAGTACTTC.

V is TRBV20-1 and J is TRBJ2-3; 14 positions match TRBD2. The CDR3 is made up of 15 amino acids. Germline CDR1 and CDR2: DFQATT and SNEGSKA (reference sequence). With V trimmed by 6 bases and J by 4 bases, 6 bases remained unmatched. DNA for the CDR3: TGCAGTGCACCGACTAGCGGGAGGGCTTCAGATACGCAGTATTTT. Its translation is CSAPTSGRASDTQYF.

The chain couples TRBV7-3 to TRBJ2-3; D gene unclear. Germline CDR1 and CDR2: SGHTA and FQGTGA. The CDR3 is 13 residues long. Trimming cost V 8 bases and J 0 bases, with 9 bases left between them. CDR3 sequence reads: CASCPSSTDTQYF. Written as DNA, the CDR3 is TGTGCCAGCTGCCCCAGCAGCACAGATACGCAGTATTTT.

This clonotype occurred once. The genes are TRBV28 and TRBJ2-5, with a weak D call TRBD1 (6 bases). V was shortened by 6 bases and J by 0 bases, with 11 bases between the two germline ends. The germline gives CDR1 MDHEN, CDR2 SYDVKM. This CDR3 contains 14 residues. The CDR3 loop reads CASSQQGYQETQYF. CDR3 DNA sequence: TGTGCCAGCAGCCAGCAGGGGTACCAAGAGACCCAGTACTTC.

The genes are TRBV19 and TRBJ1-3; D not resolved. Germline CDR1 LNHDA, CDR2 SQIVND (reference sequence). This CDR3 spans 17 amino acids. V was clipped by 2 bases and J by 1 base, with 15 bases between them. This CDR3 is CASSISGRPSSGNTIYF. CDR3 in DNA: TGTGCCAGTAGTATAAGCGGCAGGCCGTCTTCTGGAAACACCATATATTTT.

Remarks on this clonotype: One junction end does not reproduce the germline sequence, and a read error may be involved. The chain uses TRBV15 and TRBJ2-3, with D possibly being TRBD2 (6 bases). Germline loops: CDR1 LNHNV, CDR2 YYDKDF (reference sequence). This CDR3 is 14 amino acids long. The CDR3, as DNA: TGTGCCACCAGAAGAGGACTAAACACAGATACGCAGTATTTT. This sequence encodes CATRRGLNTDTQYF.

This rearrangement joins TRBV7-8 to TRBJ2-1; D might be TRBD2 (6 bases). The CDR3 is 16 residues long. Trimming took 4 bases from V and 7 from J, leaving 20 bases between them. CDR1 and CDR2 (germline): SGHVS, FQNEAQ. The CDR3 nucleotides are TGTGCCAGCAGCTCTAGGACGGCGGGACGGGGTAATGAGCAGTTCTTC. Encoded protein: CASSSRTAGRGNEQFF.

The table lists this clonotype with a count of one. The V call is TRBV19, the J call TRBJ1-1; 8 positions match TRBD1. The CDR3 totals 16 residues. CDR1 is LNHDA, CDR2 SQIVND, per germline (reference sequence). V dropped 5 bases and J dropped 4; count of bases not matched to a gene: 12. The CDR3 is CASSVIQGARVTEAFF. The CDR3 bases are TGTGCCAGTAGTGTAATCCAGGGGGCCCGGGTCACTGAAGCTTTCTTT.